A selection of T cell receptor beta chains follows, all from one sample in a study of Ad26.COV2.S vaccination and SARS-CoV-2 variants. Method: immunoSEQ multiplex PCR; TCRdb's copy keeps in-frame clones and lacks some. The table has hundreds of thousands of clones, more than 80% seen once. This specimen was peripheral blood, taken in a trial of Ad26.COV2.S vaccine versus placebo. All receptors come from a person between 18 and 65 years old who received the Ad26.COV2.S COVID-19 vaccine or a placebo. Each CDR3 is given without its conserved first and last residue. Each record gives: J gene, V gene, CDR3 protein.

TRBJ2-5	TRBV7-9	ASSLGASAQETQY
TRBJ1-3	TRBV19	ASTPPGAISGNTIY
TRBJ2-1	TRBV7-6	ASSPLRGSSYNEQF
TRBJ1-1	TRBV18	ASSLQSGRNTEAF
TRBJ1-1	TRBV6-2/TRBV6-3	ASSYGRGVAMNTEAF
TRBJ2-1	TRBV19	ASSMGGLANNEQF
TRBJ1-3	TRBV21-1	ASSETGDSGNTIY
TRBJ2-2	TRBV5-1	ASSLVVGGTGELF
TRBJ2-1	TRBV18	ASSPAGNLYNEQF
TRBJ2-7	TRBV5-8	ASSLRLYEQY
TRBJ1-3	TRBV7-2	ASRDLGSGNTIY
TRBJ2-7	TRBV4-1	ASSQGTGKTYEQY
TRBJ2-7	TRBV28	ASSSAGGFTYEQY
TRBJ1-1	TRBV5-1	ASSFGTLNTEAF
TRBJ2-1	TRBV27	ASSTLRDPRQF
TRBJ2-7	TRBV13	ASSFGQGYEQY
TRBJ1-5	TRBV3-1/TRBV3-2	ASSQGQGNQPQH
TRBJ2-1	TRBV4-1	ASSQESSGKANEQF
TRBJ1-2	TRBV27	ASSLIRGSGYT
TRBJ1-2	TRBV19	ASSGIDLVTNYGYT
TRBJ1-1	TRBV27	ASSQLTGINTEAF
TRBJ2-5	TRBV6-6	ASSYSRWVETQY
TRBJ2-2	TRBV7-8	ASSLVVGGKLF
TRBJ2-7	TRBV5-6	ASSNAPGLAGTYEQY
TRBJ2-5	TRBV6-5	ASSTSGGPQETQY
TRBJ2-7	TRBV6-5	ASSMRSGWYEQY
TRBJ2-1	TRBV5-1	ASSLAGSHRFYNEQF
TRBJ1-5	TRBV28	ASSSHIAPGYTYQPQH
TRBJ2-3	TRBV30	AWSVGAGGHTDTQY
TRBJ2-3	TRBV6-1	ASSEPSGIRDTQY
TRBJ2-1	TRBV6-2/TRBV6-3	ASSYAVTYNEQF
TRBJ2-1	TRBV29-1	SGEDRGNNEQF
TRBJ2-5	TRBV7-2	ASSLGGFGIHQETQY
TRBJ2-7	TRBV29-1	SVVGGQAIYEQY
TRBJ2-7	TRBV28	ASSTMRSWGEQY
TRBJ2-7	TRBV4-3	ASSQEDRSSGRYEQY
TRBJ1-5	TRBV19	ASSIRDRGVLGNQPQH
TRBJ2-3	TRBV7-8	ASSFSLPTDTQY
TRBJ2-7	TRBV20-1	SASSLYEQY
TRBJ1-5	TRBV19	ASSNYLDTYSNQPQH
TRBJ2-2	TRBV11-2	ASSSYSGVDTGELF
TRBJ1-1	TRBV2	ASSVGRQLTEAF
TRBJ2-2	TRBV7-6	ASSLVPGGTGELF
TRBJ1-2	TRBV19	ASSIAGTGGRYGYT
TRBJ1-2	TRBV18	ASSSADRGGYGYT
TRBJ2-4	TRBV5-6	ASSPQGLLNIQY
TRBJ2-1	TRBV7-9	ASTRDQKAYNEQF
TRBJ2-1	TRBV20-1	SASLAGAQGSYNEQF
TRBJ2-2	TRBV11-2	ASSMSSNTGELF
TRBJ2-3	TRBV11-2	ASSLGSGSATNTQY
TRBJ2-3	TRBV7-3	ASSLMGPAADTQY
TRBJ1-6	TRBV4-1	ASSQETLASPLH